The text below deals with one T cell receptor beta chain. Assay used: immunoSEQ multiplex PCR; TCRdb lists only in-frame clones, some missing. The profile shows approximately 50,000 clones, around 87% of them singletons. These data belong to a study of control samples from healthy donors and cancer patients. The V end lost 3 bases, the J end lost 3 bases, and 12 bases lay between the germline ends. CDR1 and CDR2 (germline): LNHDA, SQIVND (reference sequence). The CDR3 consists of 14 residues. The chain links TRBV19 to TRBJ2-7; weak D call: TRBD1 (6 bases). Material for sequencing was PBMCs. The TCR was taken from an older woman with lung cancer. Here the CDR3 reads CASSISPGVYEQYF. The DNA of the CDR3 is TGTGCCAGTAGTATTAGTCCAGGGGTCTACGAGCAGTACTTC.